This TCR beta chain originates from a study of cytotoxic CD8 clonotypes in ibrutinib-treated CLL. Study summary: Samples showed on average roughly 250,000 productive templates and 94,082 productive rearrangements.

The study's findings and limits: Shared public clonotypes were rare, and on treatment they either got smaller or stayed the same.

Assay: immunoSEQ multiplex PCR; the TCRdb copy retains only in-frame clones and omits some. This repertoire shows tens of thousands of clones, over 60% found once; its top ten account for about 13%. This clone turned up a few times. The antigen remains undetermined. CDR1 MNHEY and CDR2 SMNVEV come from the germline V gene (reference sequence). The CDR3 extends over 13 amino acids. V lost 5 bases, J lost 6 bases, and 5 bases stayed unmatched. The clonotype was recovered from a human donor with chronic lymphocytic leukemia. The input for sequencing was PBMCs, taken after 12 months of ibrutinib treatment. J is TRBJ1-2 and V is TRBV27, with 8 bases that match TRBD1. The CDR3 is CASSTSGGNGYTF. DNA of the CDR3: TGTGCCAGCAGTACCTCAGGGGGCAATGGCTACACCTTC.